This TCR beta chain emerged from a study of shared clonotypes between healthy human individuals. As for this clone: Its cognate antigen is unknown.

Among the unsorted PBMC samples, replicate PCRs used roughly 0.3 ug DNA, approximately 30,000 T cell genomes. TCRdb's table, derived via immunoSEQ multiplex PCR, lists solely in-frame clones and lacks some. The repertoire includes around 500,000 clones, 70% to 85% of them detected once, and 12% sits in the top ten. Whole-study findings and limits: Expectations were that clonotype sharing among donors would be affected by sequencing depth.

Germline lookup yields CDR1 SNHLY and CDR2 FYNNEI. With V trimmed by 6 bases and J by 3 bases, 5 bases remained unmatched. The CDR3 loop spans 14 amino acids. The V call is TRBV2, the J call TRBJ1-5, with 7 nucleotides matching TRBD1. This TCR was sampled from a woman in her forties in good health. Some clones in this sample may be carry-over from other donors' samples. Sequencing was performed on PBMCs. CDR3 bases: TGTGCCAGCAGATACAGGGGACCCAATCAGCCCCAGCATTTT. It yields the protein CASRYRGPNQPQHF.